This is a list of T cell receptor beta chains from one sample in a study of T-cell reconstitution after alpha-beta-depleted transplantation in children. TCRdb called the PCR reads again in MiXCR, with one record for every CDR3 protein. The data contain around 480,000 distinct CDR3 sequences, approximately 29% of them singletons. The material sequenced was PBMCs from the stem cell graft donor, taken from the stem cell graft. Receptors originate from a human donor who donated a stem cell graft to a child with aplastic anemia. CDR3s include the opening cysteine and the closing phenylalanine or tryptophan. D genes are given only for firm matches. The size of a clone is reported for some rows only, either as once, few or many, or as a class for expanded clones.

TRBV7-2	TRBJ2-2	-	TRBD1	15	CASSAGGIASGELFF	TGTGCCAGCAGCGCAGGGGGCATTGCTTCCGGGGAGCTGTTTTTT
TRBV20-1	TRBJ1-5	-	TRBD1	15	CSALVQGARNQPQHF	TGCAGTGCTTTGGTACAGGGGGCACGCAATCAGCCCCAGCATTTT
TRBV7-8	TRBJ2-2	few	-	15	CASSFATRGTGELFF	TGTGCCAGCAGCTTCGCTACTAGGGGGACCGGGGAGCTGTTTTTT
TRBV7-2	TRBJ1-5	few	-	12	CASSLDTQPQHF	TGTGCCAGCAGCTTGGACACTCAGCCCCAGCATTTT
TRBV29-1	TRBJ2-4	-	-	13	CSVGGIAKNIQYF	TGCAGCGTAGGCGGGATAGCCAAAAACATTCAGTACTTC
TRBV11-1	TRBJ2-1	-	TRBD2	18	CASSLRRTSGSFIGEQFF	TGTGCCAGCAGCTTACGTCGGACTAGCGGGAGCTTCATAGGTGAGCAGTTCTTC
TRBV6-1	TRBJ2-1	-	TRBD2	15	CASSTVAGEVNEQFF	TGTGCCAGCAGTACAGTAGCGGGAGAGGTAAATGAGCAGTTCTTC
TRBV29-1	TRBJ2-7	few	-	12	CSVEETSYEQYF	TGCAGCGTTGAAGAGACATCCTACGAGCAGTACTTC
TRBV12-3/TRBV12-4	TRBJ1-1	-	-	16	CASSSRGPRENTEAFF	TGTGCCAGCAGTTCCCGGGGCCCAAGGGAGAACACTGAAGCTTTCTTT
TRBV29-1	TRBJ2-3	-	TRBD2	16	CSVERGSGSFTDTQYF	TGCAGCGTTGAGAGGGGTAGCGGGAGTTTTACAGATACGCAGTATTTT
TRBV5-1	TRBJ2-7	-	-	12	CASSLGQGGKYF	TGCGCCAGCAGCTTGGGACAGGGAGGGAAGTACTTC
TRBV6-2/TRBV6-3	TRBJ2-1	-	TRBD2	15	CASSQAGGPNNEQFF	TGTGCCAGCAGTCAGGCGGGAGGGCCTAACAATGAGCAGTTCTTC
TRBV29-1	TRBJ2-1	-	TRBD1	13	CSLTGQFYNEQFF	TGCAGCCTAACGGGACAGTTTTACAATGAGCAGTTCTTC
TRBV6-2/TRBV6-3	TRBJ2-3	-	-	14	CASRKGPSTDTQYF	TGTGCCAGCAGAAAGGGCCCTTCCACAGATACGCAGTATTTT
TRBV5-5	TRBJ1-4	-	-	15	CASSPLVGKNEKLFF	TGTGCCAGCAGCCCGCTGGTAGGGAAGAATGAAAAACTGTTTTTT
TRBV6-2/TRBV6-3	TRBJ2-4	-	-	16	CASTEGGRLAKNIQYF	TGTGCCAGCACCGAGGGGGGGAGACTAGCCAAAAACATTCAGTACTTC
TRBV5-1	TRBJ2-1	-	-	14	CASSLRGENNEQFF	TGCGCCAGCAGCTTGCGCGGAGAAAACAATGAGCAGTTCTTC
TRBV29-1	TRBJ1-1	many	-	12	CSVDGGNTEAFF	TGCAGCGTTGACGGAGGGAACACTGAAGCTTTCTTT
TRBV9	TRBJ2-2	-	-	13	CASSDTSTGELFF	TGTGCCAGCAGTGATACGAGCACCGGGGAGCTGTTTTTT
TRBV30	TRBJ1-2	few	TRBD1	14	CAWTHPGGDYGYTF	TGTGCCTGGACCCACCCAGGGGGCGACTATGGCTACACCTTC
TRBV25-1	TRBJ2-3	-	-	11	CASSGFDTQYF	TGTGCCAGCAGTGGTTTCGATACGCAGTATTTT
TRBV29-1	TRBJ2-2	few	-	14	CSVDRGPNTGELFF	TGCAGCGTTGACCGGGGACCGAACACCGGGGAGCTGTTTTTT